One and the same sample provided the 22 T cell receptor beta chains below, sequenced in a study of cytomegalovirus exposure and HLA in healthy donors. The PCR employed 60 Vbeta primers together with 13 Jbeta primers. Data came from immunoSEQ multiplex PCR; TCRdb stores just in-frame clones and leaves some out. This table holds 100,000 to 120,000 clones, approximately 83% found once. Specimen: PBMCs. All receptors derive from a young woman in good health and CMV-seronegative.

This clone was seen once. The gene calls are TRBV4-1 and TRBJ1-2; the D gene is possibly TRBD1 (5 bases). CDR3 length: 12 amino acids. Trimming removed 0 bases at V and 7 bases at J, with 6 bases between. CDR1 is MGHRA and CDR2 is YSYEKL in the germline V gene. For the CDR3, the DNA is TGCGCCAGCAGCCAAGACAGGGCTGGCTACACCTTC. It is translated as CASSQDRAGYTF.

This chain links TRBV14 with TRBJ1-2; a weak D match, TRBD1 (6 bases). The CDR3 contains 15 residues. CDR1 and CDR2 (germline): SGHDN, FVKESK. V lost 1 base, J lost 8 bases, and 17 bases lay in between. CDR3 in DNA: TGTGCCAGCAGCCAAGGGGCCGGACAGTTTCACGGCTACACCTTC. Translation: CASSQGAGQFHGYTF.

This clone appeared once. The J gene is TRBJ2-7, the V gene TRBV28; tentative D call: TRBD1 (6 bases). CDR1 and CDR2 from the germline V gene are MDHEN and SYDVKM. This CDR3 contains 15 residues. Between the trimmed V and J ends, which lost 5 bases and 1 base, there was a span of 15 bases. The chain's CDR3 is CASSLPTGISYEQYF. The CDR3 DNA sequence: TGTGCCAGCAGTCTACCAACAGGGATATCCTACGAGCAGTACTTC.

V is TRBV6-1 and J is TRBJ1-3; no definite D call. The CDR3 totals 15 residues. Deletions cut 3 bases from V and 0 bases from J, with 9 bases between. Germline-derived CDR1 and CDR2 are MNHNS and SASEGT. CDR3 protein: CASSENPSSGNTIYF. CDR3 bases: TGTGCCAGCAGTGAGAATCCGAGCTCTGGAAACACCATATATTTT.

The CDR3 protein is CASSSGEGGNTIYF. CDR3 nucleotide sequence: TGCGCCAGCAGCTCGGGGGAGGGAGGAAACACCATATATTTT. The rearrangement uses TRBV5-1 and TRBJ1-3; weak D call: TRBD1 (5 bases). Per the germline V gene, CDR1 is SGHRS and CDR2 is YFSETQ. Trimming took 3 bases from V and 4 from J, leaving 11 bases between them. This CDR3 region has 14 residues.

The chain links TRBV21-1 to TRBJ1-2; no DNA check was done on the table's D call, TRBD1. TRBV21-1 is a pseudogene segment. This CDR3 is built from 15 residues. The CDR3: CASSKENTPNYGYTF. The CDR3 DNA reads TGTGCCAGCAGCAAAGAAAACACACCAAACTATGGCTACACCTTC.

The chain recombines TRBV28 with TRBJ2-2, with a tentative D call TRBD2 (5 bases). This CDR3 has 15 residues. Germline V gives CDR1 MDHEN, CDR2 SYDVKM. Trimming removed 3 bases at V and 0 bases at J, with 8 bases between. CDR3 amino acids: CASSLDWANTGELFF. The DNA of the CDR3 is TGTGCCAGCAGTTTGGACTGGGCGAACACCGGGGAGCTGTTTTTT.

The chain joins TRBV5-1 to TRBJ1-1; D gene uncertain. V was pared by 0 bases and J by 0 bases, with 6 bases between. The CDR3 runs 14 residues. Germline loops: CDR1 SGHRS, CDR2 YFSETQ. The CDR3 DNA reads as TGCGCCAGCAGCTTGGCGGTTGTGAACACTGAAGCTTTCTTT. Its translation: CASSLAVVNTEAFF.

This chain joins TRBV15 and TRBJ2-3; D might be TRBD1 (6 bases). CDR1 and CDR2 from the germline V gene are LNHNV and YYDKDF (reference sequence). Trimming removed 0 bases from V and 6 bases from J, with 13 bases in between. The CDR3 extends over 15 amino acids. Written as DNA, the CDR3 is TGTGCCACCAGCAGAGATCTGGGGGCGGGCGATACGCAGTATTTT. It yields the protein CATSRDLGAGDTQYF.

This chain uses TRBV28 with TRBJ2-4; the match to TRBD1 covers 11 bases. The CDR3 sequence is 15 residues long. V shed 4 bases and J 7 bases; nucleotides not matched to a gene: 6. Germline assignment: CDR1 MDHEN and CDR2 SYDVKM. The CDR3 nucleotides read TGTGCCAGCAGTTCACGATGGGACAGGGGGAACATTCAGTACTTC. As protein: CASSSRWDRGNIQYF.

The rearrangement joins TRBV28 to TRBJ2-7; D possibly corresponds to TRBD1 (6 bases). The V and J ends lost 0 bases and 3 bases respectively, with 15 bases between them. The germline CDR1 and CDR2 sequences are MDHEN and SYDVKM. CDR3 length equals 16 residues. The CDR3 here is CASSLCRTAPCYEQYV. CDR3 coding DNA: TGTGCCAGCAGTTTATGTAGGACAGCCCCATGCTACGAGCAGTACGTC.

The DNA of the CDR3 is TGTGCCAGCAGCTTGGTCGGCGGGGCCACCTACGAGCAGTACTTC. Translating it yields CASSLVGGATYEQYF. V gene TRBV5-6 combines with J gene TRBJ2-7; a possible D gene is TRBD2 (6 bases). Germline CDR1 SGHDT, CDR2 YYEEEE. The CDR3 has 15 residues. V dropped 0 bases and J dropped 2 bases, with 12 bases sitting between them.

The chain has TRBV11-2 and TRBJ2-2; D may be TRBD1 (5 bases). V shed 6 bases and J shed 0 bases, with 11 bases lying between them. The CDR3 covers 15 residues. Germline V gene data show CDR1 as SGHAT and CDR2 as FQNNGV. The CDR3 is CASSLTGANTGELFF. The CDR3 DNA sequence: TGTGCCAGCAGTCTTACAGGAGCGAACACCGGGGAGCTGTTTTTT.

This clone turned up a few times. V and J are TRBV7-9 and TRBJ2-3, with no clear D. With 2 bases removed from V and 1 base from J, the gap between germline ends came to 4 bases. The CDR3 consists of 13 residues. The germline V gene encodes CDR1 SEHNR and CDR2 FQNEAQ (reference sequence). The CDR3 DNA reads TGTGCCAGCAGCTTACAGGGCACAGATACGCAGTATTTT. Translating it yields CASSLQGTDTQYF.

The CDR3 sequence: CASGMEQREQYF. In DNA, the CDR3 is TGTGCCAGCGGCATGGAGCAACGAGAGCAGTACTTC. This chain uses TRBV5-4 with TRBJ2-7, with D hard to call. The CDR3 is 12 residues long. Between the trimmed V and J ends, which lost 7 bases and 7 bases, there was a span of 15 bases. The germline CDR1 and CDR2 sequences are SGHNT and YYREEE (reference sequence).

The chain uses TRBV18 and TRBJ2-1; 8 bases map to TRBD1. The CDR3 has 15 residues. The junction had 3 bases not matched to a gene; V was cut back by 2 bases and J by 3 bases. Germline V gene data show CDR1 as KGHSH and CDR2 as LQKENI. The CDR3 loop is CASSPGQGYYNEQFF. In nucleotides, the CDR3 is TGTGCCAGCTCACCAGGACAGGGTTACTACAATGAGCAGTTCTTC.

V gene TRBV11-2 combines with J gene TRBJ1-1; TRBD1 aligns across 9 bases. Trimming at V came to 4 bases and at J to 8 bases, leaving 8 bases not matched to a gene. The CDR3 is 14 amino acids. Germline assignment: CDR1 SGHAT and CDR2 FQNNGV. The CDR3 DNA reads TGTGCCAGCAGCTGGCGGGACAGGGTCGCGGAAGCTTTCTTT. This sequence encodes CASSWRDRVAEAFF.

V gene TRBV18 combines with J gene TRBJ1-6; D gene unclear. Germline V lookup: CDR1 KGHSH, CDR2 LQKENI. The CDR3 is 14 amino acids. V was cut by 3 bases and J by 7 bases, with 10 bases left in between. This chain's CDR3 is CASSPAGLNSPLHF. As DNA, the CDR3 is TGTGCCAGCTCACCGGCAGGCCTAAATTCACCCCTCCACTTT.

The chain uses TRBV28 and TRBJ1-5; no definite D call. V shed 6 bases and J shed 0 bases, with 9 bases lying between them. CDR1 and CDR2 (germline): MDHEN, SYDVKM. CDR3 length equals 14 residues. The CDR3 here is CASSTRVSNQPQHF. In nucleotides, the CDR3 is TGTGCCAGCAGCACGAGGGTTAGCAATCAGCCCCAGCATTTT.

The chain recombines TRBV4-2 with TRBJ2-7; D may be TRBD1 (6 bases). Trimming cost V 0 bases and J 6 bases, with 12 bases left between them. Germline assignment: CDR1 LGHNA and CDR2 YNFKEQ. The CDR3 is 14 residues long. The CDR3 sequence is CASSQDSRGLEQYF. The CDR3 DNA is TGTGCCAGCAGCCAAGATAGCAGGGGCCTCGAGCAGTACTTC.

The chain joins TRBV30 to TRBJ2-4; 12 bases align to TRBD2. The CDR3 consists of 17 residues. V dropped 0 bases and J dropped 3; count of bases not matched to a gene: 6. The germline gives CDR1 GTSNPN, CDR2 SVGIG (reference sequence). The CDR3 region is CAWSVPPSGGVKNIQYF. The CDR3 DNA follows: TGTGCCTGGAGTGTACCCCCTAGCGGGGGGGTCAAAAACATTCAGTACTTC. Looking up the rest from reference TRBV30 and TRBJ2-4 gives the full variable domain: SQTIHQWPATLVQPVGSPLSLECTVEGTSNPNLYWYRQAAGRGLQLLFYSVGIGQISSEVPQNLSASRPQDRQFILSSKKLLLSDSGFYLCAWSVPPSGGVKNIQYFGAGTRLSVL.

The genes are TRBV2 and TRBJ1-4; tentatively, D is TRBD1 (5 bases). The CDR3 is made up of 14 amino acids. Germline values: CDR1 SNHLY, CDR2 FYNNEI. V lost 6 bases and J 6 bases, leaving 14 bases between the germline ends. CDR3 sequence: CASRIEGAHEKLFF. In DNA form, the CDR3 reads TGTGCCAGCAGAATTGAAGGGGCCCATGAAAAACTGTTTTTT.